The 22 T cell receptor beta chains given below trace back to one sample, sequenced in a study of cytomegalovirus exposure and HLA in healthy donors. Both 60 Vbeta primers and 13 Jbeta primers went into the PCR. Only in-frame clones appear in the TCRdb table, and some are missing; sequencing was by immunoSEQ multiplex PCR. The sample records 150,000 to 200,000 clones, about three quarters being singletons. The sample consisted of PBMCs. The receptors derive from a girl aged 10-17 years in good health and CMV-seronegative.

About this clone itself: The missing conserved phenylalanine or tryptophan at the end of this CDR3 makes a read error likely. V gene TRBV4-1 combines with J gene TRBJ2-7, with D maybe TRBD1 (6 bases). The germline gives CDR1 MGHRA, CDR2 YSYEKL. The CDR3 totals 15 residues. V was cut by 5 bases and J by 2 bases, with 16 bases left in between. The CDR3 here is CASSYRDLETYEQYL. CDR3 bases: TGCGCCAGCAGCTACAGGGACCTCGAAACCTACGAGCAGTACCTC.

The rearrangement joins TRBV30 to TRBJ1-2, with a possible D match to TRBD1 (5 bases). Trimming removed 0 bases at V and 1 base at J, with 18 bases between. Germline V gene data show CDR1 as GTSNPN and CDR2 as SVGIG (reference sequence). CDR3 size: 17 residues. CDR3 region: CAWSVSWGMLRNYGYTF. The CDR3 bases are TGTGCCTGGAGTGTATCGTGGGGCATGCTCCGTAACTATGGCTACACCTTC.

This chain joins TRBV29-1 and TRBJ1-2; 8 bases are a match to TRBD1. The CDR3 consists of 13 residues. J lost 5 bases, V lost 8 bases, and 10 bases had no gene match. The germline V gene encodes CDR1 SQVTM and CDR2 ANQGSEA. The CDR3 reads CSIVRTGTYGYTF. The CDR3 bases are TGCAGCATCGTGAGGACAGGGACGTATGGCTACACCTTC.

V is TRBV6-5 and J is TRBJ1-3; 7 bases align to TRBD1. The CDR3 consists of 14 residues. The germline V gene has CDR1 MNHEY and CDR2 SVGAGI. V lost 7 bases and J lost 0; bases outside the gene matches: 3. The CDR3 protein is CASTQGVSGNTIYF. CDR3 nucleotide sequence: TGTGCCAGCACGCAGGGGGTCTCTGGAAACACCATATATTTT.

The chain employs TRBV2 and TRBJ1-6, with D possibly being TRBD1 (5 bases). The CDR3 loop spans 15 amino acids. Trimming cost V 4 bases and J 6 bases, with 13 bases left between them. CDR1 and CDR2 (germline): SNHLY, FYNNEI. The CDR3, as DNA: TGTGCCAGCAGTGGTCGGCGGACAATTAATTCACCCCTCCACTTT. This gives the protein CASSGRRTINSPLHF.

This clone was seen only a few times. The V call is TRBV4-1, the J call TRBJ1-2; 7 positions agree with TRBD1. The V segment lost 4 bases and the J segment 2 bases; nucleotides outside the gene matches: 7. There are 15 residues in the CDR3. Germline V gene data show CDR1 as MGHRA and CDR2 as YSYEKL. The CDR3 is CASSLPTGTNYGYTF. CDR3 nucleotides: TGCGCCAGCAGCCTCCCGACAGGGACCAACTATGGCTACACCTTC.

This clone was counted once. The chain joins TRBV5-1 to TRBJ2-7, with 8 bases matching TRBD1. CDR3 length: 14 residues. Germline V gene lookup returns CDR1 SGHRS and CDR2 YFSETQ. V lost 4 bases and J lost 6; bases outside the gene matches: 9. CDR3 nucleotides: TGCGCCAGCAGCATTCGACAGGGGACGAGCGAGCAGTACTTC. It yields the protein CASSIRQGTSEQYF. The full variable domain, in which reference TRBV5-1 and TRBJ2-7 provide the parts outside the CDR3, is KAGVTQTPRYLIKTRGQQVTLSCSPISGHRSVSWYQQTPGQGLQFLFEYFSETQRNKGNFPGRFSGRQFSNSRSEMNVSTLELGDSALYLCASSIRQGTSEQYFGPGTRLTVT.

About this clone: Mismatch with germline at one junction end may stem from a read error. This chain joins TRBV13 and TRBJ1-1; 9 positions agree with TRBD1. The CDR3 is made up of 15 amino acids. Looked up from germline, CDR1 is PRHDT and CDR2 is FYEKMQ (reference sequence). The CDR3: CSSSLGQGGGTEAFF. The CDR3 coding sequence is TGTTCCAGCAGCTTGGGACAGGGAGGGGGAACTGAAGCTTTCTTT.

The chain employs TRBV9 and TRBJ1-2; D remains ambiguous. The V end lost 3 bases, the J end lost 5 bases, and 23 bases lay between the germline ends. The germline V gene has CDR1 SGDLS and CDR2 YYNGEE. The CDR3 is 17 residues long. The CDR3 region is CASSGVGVKVGGYGYTF. CDR3 bases: TGTGCCAGCAGCGGAGTGGGTGTTAAGGTCGGAGGTTATGGCTACACCTTC.

V usage is TRBV7-8 and J usage is TRBJ1-1, with no clear D. In germline, CDR1 is SGHVS, CDR2 FQNEAQ. The CDR3 runs 15 residues. The V end was cut by 3 bases, the J end by 0 bases, with 11 bases between. Here the CDR3 reads CASSLVNGLNTEAFF. The CDR3 DNA reads TGTGCCAGCAGCTTGGTAAATGGCCTGAACACTGAAGCTTTCTTT.

This sequence joins TRBV5-1 and TRBJ2-7; D remains ambiguous. Between the trimmed V and J ends, which lost 1 base and 1 base, there was a span of 9 bases. From germline, CDR1 is SGHRS and CDR2 YFSETQ. The CDR3 has 14 residues. CDR3 bases: TGCGCCAGCAGCTTGAGTGCGGCATCCTACGAGCAGTACTTC. It encodes CASSLSAASYEQYF.

The chain combines TRBV28 with TRBJ1-2; D perhaps matches TRBD1 (5 bases). The germline V and J ends were trimmed by 7 bases and 7 bases, with 13 bases remaining between them. From germline, CDR1 is MDHEN and CDR2 SYDVKM. This CDR3 is 12 amino acids long. The CDR3 DNA sequence: TGTGCCAGCAAATCAGGGCGGGGTGGCTACACCTTC. It specifies CASKSGRGGYTF.

This clone has a single count. The rearrangement links TRBV27 to TRBJ1-5; the D is unclear. CDR1 and CDR2 from the germline V gene are MNHEY and SMNVEV (reference sequence). CDR3 size: 15 residues. V was cut by 2 bases and J by 2 bases, with 10 bases left in between. The CDR3 nucleotides are TGTGCCAGCAGTTTACAGGAGGGTGGCAATCAGCCCCAGCATTTT. This sequence encodes CASSLQEGGNQPQHF.

In its sample, this clone was seen a few times. The chain couples TRBV9 to TRBJ2-3; possibly TRBD2 for D (5 bases). This CDR3 is built from 12 residues. With 3 bases removed from V and 6 bases from J, the gap between germline ends came to 8 bases. CDR1 SGDLS and CDR2 YYNGEE come from the germline V gene. The CDR3 sequence is CASSARGDTQYF. CDR3 bases: TGTGCCAGCAGCGCCAGAGGGGATACGCAGTATTTT.

This rearrangement joins TRBV21-1 to TRBJ1-6; the DNA was not compared with TRBD1, the D call given in the table. TRBV21-1 is annotated as a pseudogene. The length of the CDR3 is 16 residues. CDR3 bases: TGTGCCAGCAGCAGAACAGGGAGTGTGGATAATTCACCCCTCCACTTT. Encoded protein: CASSRTGSVDNSPLHF.

CDR3 protein: CASSRTGENEKLFF. The DNA of the CDR3 is TGTGCCAGCAGCCGGACAGGGGAGAATGAAAAACTGTTTTTT. The chain recombines TRBV6-1 with TRBJ1-4, with 9 positions matching TRBD1. This CDR3 is built from 14 residues. With V trimmed by 6 bases and J by 5 bases, 4 bases remained unmatched. Germline V gene sequence: CDR1 MNHNS, CDR2 SASEGT.

This rearrangement joins TRBV30 to TRBJ2-5; 9 positions agree with TRBD2. Per the germline V gene, CDR1 is GTSNPN and CDR2 is SVGIG (reference sequence). The V gene end was trimmed by 1 base and the J gene end by 3 bases; junction bases not matched to a gene: 3. CDR3 length: 14 residues. The CDR3 loop is CAWSDSGGKETQYF. Written as DNA, the CDR3 is TGTGCCTGGAGTGACAGCGGGGGGAAAGAGACCCAGTACTTC.

CDR3 sequence: CASSPARQRSTYEQYF. CDR3 DNA sequence: TGTGCCAGCAGCCCAGCTCGACAGCGTTCAACCTACGAGCAGTACTTC. This chain joins TRBV5-6 and TRBJ2-7; D is perhaps TRBD1 (5 bases). V dropped 4 bases and J dropped 2 bases, with 19 bases sitting between them. The CDR3 consists of 16 residues. The germline CDR1 and CDR2 sequences are SGHDT and YYEEEE.

The chain combines TRBV25-1 with TRBJ2-1; D gene uncertain. Trimming took 4 bases from V and 9 from J, leaving 10 bases between them. This CDR3 region has 12 residues. CDR1 is MGHDK and CDR2 is SYGVNS in the germline V gene. The CDR3 DNA follows: TGTGCCAGCAGTGGTCTCCCGGGTGAGCAGTTCTTC. This translates into CASSGLPGEQFF.

CDR3 nucleotide sequence: TGTGCCAGTAGTATAGGGTCAGAAAAAAACATTCAGTACTTC. Protein: CASSIGSEKNIQYF. The J gene is TRBJ2-4, the V gene TRBV19, with D uncertain. V dropped 1 base and J dropped 4 bases, with 8 bases sitting between them. CDR1 LNHDA and CDR2 SQIVND come from the germline V gene (reference sequence). CDR3 length: 14 residues.

This sequence joins TRBV5-1 and TRBJ1-2, with D perhaps matching TRBD1 (5 bases). V lost 2 bases, J lost 5 bases, and 10 bases lay in between. This CDR3 spans 13 amino acids. The germline CDR1 and CDR2 sequences are SGHRS and YFSETQ. The CDR3 DNA follows: TGCGCCAGCAGCTTTGAGACAGATTATGGCTACACCTTC. This codes for CASSFETDYGYTF. The full variable domain, in which reference TRBV5-1 and TRBJ1-2 provide the parts outside the CDR3, is KAGVTQTPRYLIKTRGQQVTLSCSPISGHRSVSWYQQTPGQGLQFLFEYFSETQRNKGNFPGRFSGRQFSNSRSEMNVSTLELGDSALYLCASSFETDYGYTFGSGTRLTVV.

V and J are TRBV7-9 and TRBJ2-7, with TRBD1 as a possible D gene (5 bases). The length of the CDR3 is 12 residues. Between the trimmed V and J ends, which lost 1 base and 7 bases, there was a span of 8 bases. Looked up from germline, CDR1 is SEHNR and CDR2 is FQNEAQ (reference sequence). This CDR3 is CASSLVGVEQYF. CDR3 nucleotide sequence: TGTGCCAGCAGCTTAGTAGGGGTAGAGCAGTACTTC.